Each of the 32 T cell receptor beta chains below was sequenced from the same sample in a study of T-cell reconstitution after alpha-beta-depleted transplantation in children. Construction of the TCRbeta library involved unique molecular identifiers. TCRdb reanalysed the PCR reads using MiXCR and keeps one entry per CDR3 protein. The data show some 830,000 distinct CDR3 sequences, roughly 15% seen once. This specimen was PBMCs, mostly from graft donor cells, taken 360 days after TCRalphabeta/CD19-depleted stem cell transplant. The receptors stem from a male patient younger than 18 who had a stem cell transplant for acute lymphoblastic leukemia, so the T cells may come from the graft donor.

V is TRBV7-9 and J is TRBJ1-1; 9 positions match TRBD1. The germline V gene encodes CDR1 SEHNR and CDR2 FQNEAQ (reference sequence). The CDR3 spans 14 residues. Trimming at V came to 1 base and at J to 9 bases, leaving 6 bases not matched to a gene. The CDR3: CASSLVGQGLQAFF. Written as DNA, the CDR3 is TGTGCCAGCAGCTTAGTGGGACAGGGCCTACAAGCTTTCTTT.

The chain employs TRBV12-3 or TRBV12-4 and TRBJ2-1; TRBD1 is a possible D gene (7 bases). This CDR3 contains 16 residues. Trimming left V 7 bases short and J 0 bases short, with 16 bases between. CDR3 bases: TGTGCCAGCATCCGCTCAGGGGGAGGCTCCTACAATGAGCAGTTCTTC. The encoded protein is CASIRSGGGSYNEQFF.

This clonotype occurred a few times. This sequence joins TRBV18 and TRBJ2-1; TRBD2 might be the D (6 bases). This CDR3 contains 17 residues. Germline V lookup: CDR1 KGHSH, CDR2 LQKENI. The V end lost 6 bases, the J end lost 4 bases, and 22 bases lay between the germline ends. The CDR3 region is CASSVDTGTGDYNEQFF. The CDR3 nucleotides are TGTGCCAGCTCGGTGGATACCGGGACGGGGGATTACAATGAGCAGTTCTTC.

This clonotype has only a few counts. The V call is TRBV3-1, the J call TRBJ2-7; TRBD2 matches 11 bases. Trimming at V came to 1 base and at J to 6 bases, leaving 14 bases not matched to a gene. Germline assignment: CDR1 LGHDT and CDR2 YNNKEL (reference sequence). The CDR3 extends over 18 amino acids. The CDR3 DNA reads TGTGCCAGCAGCCAAGCCCGGGGAACTAGCGGGAGAAAAAGCGAGCAGTACTTC. Its translation: CASSQARGTSGRKSEQYF.

This clonotype was observed once. Since a much larger clone is just one base distant, this may be a read error. This chain joins TRBV27 and TRBJ2-5; D is ambiguous. From germline, CDR1 is MNHEY and CDR2 SMNVEV (reference sequence). The CDR3 has 14 residues. The CDR3 coding sequence is TGTGCCAGCAGTTTATACGTGGGTTTGGAGACCCATTACTTC. Encoded protein: CASSLYVGLETHYF.

At least ten counts were recorded for this clonotype. CDR3 sequence: CASSQLTGGETGELFF. DNA of the CDR3: TGCGCCAGCAGCCAACTGACCGGAGGGGAAACCGGGGAGCTGTTTTTT. This chain connects TRBV5-1 to TRBJ2-2; D might be TRBD2 (6 bases). Germline V gene data show CDR1 as SGHRS and CDR2 as YFSETQ. This CDR3 comprises 16 residues. V was cut by 4 bases and J by 5 bases, with 18 bases left in between.

The chain links TRBV25-1 to TRBJ2-2; D assignment may be TRBD1 or TRBD2 (6 bases each). Trimming shortened V by 8 bases and J by 7 bases, and 14 bases separated the two germline ends. The germline CDR1 and CDR2 sequences are MGHDK and SYGVNS. The CDR3 loop spans 13 amino acids. CDR3 nucleotide sequence: TGTGCCAGCGCTCCGGGGGCGAACGGGGAGCTGTTTTTT. Amino acid sequence: CASAPGANGELFF.

This chain connects TRBV27 to TRBJ1-5; D uncertain. V was trimmed by 5 bases and J by 10 bases, leaving 12 bases between them. CDR1 is MNHEY and CDR2 is SMNVEV in the germline V gene (reference sequence). This CDR3 spans 12 amino acids. The CDR3 nucleotides are TGTGCCAGCAGTGTTGGCCCAGGACCCCAGCATTTT. Its protein product is CASSVGPGPQHF.

This sequence joins TRBV20-1 and TRBJ2-7; 11 nucleotides match TRBD1. Per germline, CDR1 DFQATT and CDR2 SNEGSKA (reference sequence). The CDR3 runs 14 residues. The V and J ends lost 5 bases and 11 bases, in that order; junction bases with no gene match: 14. CDR3 nucleotide sequence: TGCAGTGCTGTAGGGCCTCGTGGACAGGGGGCGAAGTACTTC. This translates into CSAVGPRGQGAKYF.

This clonotype has ten or more counts. The chain recombines TRBV5-1 with TRBJ2-2, with D possibly matching TRBD1 (6 bases). CDR1 and CDR2 from the germline V gene are SGHRS and YFSETQ. This CDR3 spans 16 amino acids. Trimming took off 4 bases at V and 4 bases at J, with 17 bases between the two ends. The CDR3 spells CASSQPGELFTGELFF. The CDR3 coding sequence is TGCGCCAGCAGCCAGCCAGGGGAGTTGTTCACCGGGGAGCTGTTTTTT. Drawing the rest from reference TRBV5-1 and TRBJ2-2, the complete variable domain is KAGVTQTPRYLIKTRGQQVTLSCSPISGHRSVSWYQQTPGQGLQFLFEYFSETQRNKGNFPGRFSGRQFSNSRSEMNVSTLELGDSALYLCASSQPGELFTGELFFGEGSRLTVL.

This clonotype was recorded a few times. The chain joins TRBV18 to TRBJ2-1; no definite D call. V was clipped by 2 bases and J by 7 bases, with 15 bases between them. Germline lookup yields CDR1 KGHSH and CDR2 LQKENI. The CDR3 covers 15 residues. The chain's CDR3 is CASSPGSQGQNEQFF. DNA for the CDR3: TGTGCCAGCTCACCAGGAAGCCAAGGGCAGAATGAGCAGTTCTTC.

Many counts were recorded for this clonotype. The chain combines TRBV24-1 with TRBJ2-1; 9 nucleotides align to TRBD1. Germline CDR1 KGHDR, CDR2 SFDVKD. Trimming at V came to 4 bases and at J to 1 base, leaving 4 bases not matched to a gene. The CDR3 totals 16 residues. The CDR3 DNA reads TGTGCCACCAGTGAGGCCGGGACAGGGTCCTACAATGAGCAGTTCTTC. Translation: CATSEAGTGSYNEQFF.

The chain carries TRBV5-1 and TRBJ2-7; 12 bases line up with TRBD2. Germline loops: CDR1 SGHRS, CDR2 YFSETQ. CDR3 length equals 15 residues. Unmatched junction bases numbered 5, after V lost 5 bases and J lost 2 bases. In DNA, the CDR3 is TGCGCCAGCAGATCGCTAGCGGGAGGGCCCTACGAGCAGTACTTC. Translation: CASRSLAGGPYEQYF.

As concerns this clonotype: This sequence may be a read error, since a much larger clone differs from it by one base. The chain joins TRBV21-1 to TRBJ2-7; TRBD2 is the table's D call, not checked against the DNA. TRBV21-1 is an annotated pseudogene. The CDR3 contains 19 residues. The CDR3 spells CASSKGATSDLPPNYEQYF. CDR3 DNA sequence: TGTGCCAGCAGCAAAGGAGCGACTAGCGACCTTCCCCCAAACTACGAGCAGTACTTC.

In this sample, this clonotype turned up a few times. The V and J genes are TRBV4-1 and TRBJ2-4; 10 positions match TRBD2. The J segment lost 5 bases and the V segment lost 3 bases, leaving 4 bases of the junction unmatched. CDR1 is MGHRA and CDR2 is YSYEKL in the germline V gene. This CDR3 is built from 15 residues. CDR3 residues: CASSQLGLAENIQYF. The CDR3, as DNA: TGCGCCAGCAGCCAGCTCGGACTAGCGGAAAACATTCAGTACTTC.

The chain recombines TRBV25-1 with TRBJ2-4, with D perhaps matching TRBD1 (6 bases). In germline, CDR1 is MGHDK, CDR2 SYGVNS. V gave up 5 bases and J gave up 13 bases, with 27 bases separating them. The CDR3 covers 16 residues. DNA of the CDR3: TGTGCCAGCAGTAAAACGACAGGTAGTGTCTCAGTGTTCCAGTACTTC. Translated: CASSKTTGSVSVFQYF. Combining the CDR3 with reference TRBV25-1 and TRBJ2-4 gives the whole variable domain EADIYQTPRYLVIGTGKKITLECSQTMGHDKMYWYQQDPGMELHLIHYSYGVNSTEKGDLSSESTVSRIRTEHFPLTLESARPSHTSQYLCASSKTTGSVSVFQYFGAGTRLSVL.

The V gene is TRBV12-3 or TRBV12-4, the J gene TRBJ2-2; 13 nucleotides match TRBD2. The CDR3 loop spans 18 amino acids. V dropped 6 bases and J dropped 4; count of bases not matched to a gene: 11. In nucleotides, the CDR3 is TGTGCCAGCAGACCTCCGGGACTAGCGGGACGGACCACCGGGGAGCTGTTTTTT. Residues: CASRPPGLAGRTTGELFF.

The chain carries TRBV4-1 and TRBJ2-5; D perhaps matches TRBD1 (5 bases). CDR3 length: 17 residues. Germline lookup yields CDR1 MGHRA and CDR2 YSYEKL. The germline V and J ends were trimmed by 1 base and 4 bases, with 19 bases remaining between them. CDR3 sequence reads: CASSQVGAGFWGETQYF. CDR3 bases: TGCGCCAGCAGCCAAGTAGGGGCCGGGTTTTGGGGAGAGACCCAGTACTTC.

V is TRBV29-1 and J is TRBJ2-2; unclear D gene. The CDR3 contains 11 residues. Germline V gene data show CDR1 as SQVTM and CDR2 as ANQGSEA. Trimming took off 6 bases at V and 2 bases at J, with 4 bases between the two ends. The CDR3 loop reads CSVVNTGELFF. CDR3 DNA: TGCAGCGTCGTAAACACCGGGGAGCTGTTTTTT.

This chain links TRBV5-6 with TRBJ1-5; 7 positions agree with TRBD1. The CDR3 loop spans 13 amino acids. J was trimmed by 5 bases and V by 6 bases; bases with no gene match: 5. CDR1 is SGHDT, CDR2 YYEEEE, per germline. The CDR3 DNA reads as TGTGCCAGCACAACAGGGGTCGATCAGCCCCAGCATTTT. This translates into CASTTGVDQPQHF. Using reference TRBV5-6 and TRBJ1-5 for the parts outside the CDR3, the full variable domain is DAGVTQSPTHLIKTRGQQVTLRCSPKSGHDTVSWYQQALGQGPQFIFQYYEEEERQRGNFPDRFSGHQFPNYSSELNVNALLLGDSALYLCASTTGVDQPQHFGDGTRLSIL.

This clonotype was found a few times. This chain links TRBV5-1 with TRBJ2-5; 7 positions agree with TRBD2. The CDR3 has 12 amino acids. CDR1 is SGHRS, CDR2 YFSETQ, per germline. V dropped 5 bases and J dropped 3; count of bases not matched to a gene: 1. The CDR3 DNA is TGCGCCAGCAGGAGCGGGGAAGAGACCCAGTACTTC. Its protein is CASRSGEETQYF.

The chain joins TRBV7-8 to TRBJ2-7, with 7 bases fitting TRBD2. In germline, CDR1 is SGHVS, CDR2 FQNEAQ. The junction had 9 bases not matched to a gene; V was cut back by 3 bases and J by 7 bases. This CDR3 is 14 amino acids long. The CDR3 spells CASSFLLAAGEQYF. The CDR3, as DNA: TGTGCCAGCAGCTTCCTTCTAGCGGCGGGGGAGCAGTACTTC.

The rearrangement joins TRBV2 to TRBJ2-3, with D maybe TRBD2 (5 bases). V dropped 4 bases and J dropped 6 bases, with 14 bases sitting between them. Germline CDR1 reads SNHLY; CDR2 reads FYNNEI. This CDR3 comprises 14 residues. CDR3 in DNA: TGTGCCAGCAGTGTGTCCCCTGGGGAGGATACGCAGTATTTT. It codes for CASSVSPGEDTQYF. Drawing the rest from reference TRBV2 and TRBJ2-3, the complete variable domain is EPEVTQTPSHQVTQMGQEVILRCVPISNHLYFYWYRQILGQKVEFLVSFYNNEISEKSEIFDDQFSVERPDGSNFTLKIRSTKLEDSAMYFCASSVSPGEDTQYFGPGTRLTVL.

This clonotype has more than one count but fewer than ten. CDR3 sequence reads: CASSVGEVSGELFF. CDR3 nucleotides: TGTGCCAGCAGCGTAGGCGAAGTCTCCGGGGAGCTGTTTTTT. The V call is TRBV9, the J call TRBJ2-2; D remains ambiguous. The length of the CDR3 is 14 residues. Germline CDR1 is SGDLS and CDR2 is YYNGEE. V shed 0 bases and J shed 6 bases, with 9 bases lying between them.

There are many counts of this clonotype. The chain joins TRBV12-3 or TRBV12-4 to TRBJ1-1, with D possibly matching TRBD1 (6 bases). V lost 6 bases to trimming and J lost 11 bases, with 19 bases between them. CDR3 size: 13 residues. The CDR3 spells CASSPDRRSRAFF. In nucleotides, the CDR3 is TGTGCCAGCAGCCCCGACAGGAGATCTCGGGCTTTCTTT.

Written as DNA, the CDR3 is TGCAGTGCCAAGGGACAGTCCTACGAGCAGTACTTC. Translated: CSAKGQSYEQYF. The V and J genes are TRBV20-1 and TRBJ2-7; 7 bases map to TRBD1. The germline gives CDR1 DFQATT, CDR2 SNEGSKA (reference sequence). Germline trimming cut 6 bases from V and 1 base from J; bases unmatched to any gene: 3. The CDR3 has 12 residues.

This clonotype occurred many times. This chain connects TRBV27 to TRBJ2-7; D is uncertain. Trimming pared 3 bases from V and 3 bases from J, leaving 9 bases between. Germline CDR1 MNHEY, CDR2 SMNVEV (reference sequence). The length of the CDR3 is 13 residues. The DNA of the CDR3 is TGTGCCAGCAGTTTCGGATCCCTCTACGAGCAGTACTTC. Protein sequence: CASSFGSLYEQYF.

V is TRBV12-3 or TRBV12-4 and J is TRBJ1-1; D possibly corresponds to TRBD1 (5 bases). The CDR3 runs 13 residues. Deletions cut 6 bases from V and 0 bases from J, with 8 bases between. This CDR3 reads CASRGHVNTEAFF. Written as DNA, the CDR3 is TGTGCCAGCAGGGGGCACGTGAACACTGAAGCTTTCTTT.

The rearrangement joins TRBV18 to TRBJ2-7, with 9 bases matching TRBD1. There are 14 residues in the CDR3. Trimming at V came to 1 base and at J to 5 bases, leaving 3 bases not matched to a gene. The germline CDR1 and CDR2 sequences are KGHSH and LQKENI. Here the CDR3 DNA reads TGTGCCAGCTCACCACGGGACAGGGCGAACGAGCAGTACTTC. Its translation: CASSPRDRANEQYF. The complete variable domain, with remaining parts taken from reference TRBV18 and TRBJ2-7, reads NAGVMQNPRHLVRRRGQEARLRCSPMKGHSHVYWYRQLPEEGLKFMVYLQKENIIDESGMPKERFSAEFPKEGPSILRIQQVVRGDSAAYFCASSPRDRANEQYFGPGTRLTVT.

This clonotype came up a few times. The chain couples TRBV2 to TRBJ2-5; the D gene could be TRBD1 or TRBD2 (5 bases each). Trimming took off 5 bases at V and 5 bases at J, with 21 bases between the two ends. The V gene's germline CDR1 is SNHLY and CDR2 FYNNEI. The CDR3 sequence is 16 residues long. The CDR3 spells CASSTGTANFLETQYF. The CDR3 DNA reads as TGTGCCAGCAGTACCGGGACGGCTAACTTCTTGGAGACCCAGTACTTC.

This clonotype was detected ten times or more. This chain joins TRBV28 and TRBJ2-2; TRBD2 might be the D (5 bases). CDR1 and CDR2 from the germline V gene are MDHEN and SYDVKM. This CDR3 contains 16 residues. Deletions cut 3 bases from V and 3 bases from J, with 14 bases between. This CDR3 reads CASSFLGAEDTGELFF. The DNA for the CDR3 is TGTGCCAGCAGTTTTTTAGGCGCGGAGGACACCGGGGAGCTGTTTTTT.

This clonotype occurred a few times. The chain employs TRBV7-3 and TRBJ2-3; TRBD1 aligns across 7 bases. The CDR3 extends over 13 amino acids. The trim removed 6 bases at V and 4 bases at J, leaving 4 bases unmatched. Germline values: CDR1 SGHTA, CDR2 FQGTGA. The CDR3 reads CASSWGTADTQYF. The DNA of the CDR3 is TGTGCCAGCAGTTGGGGGACAGCAGATACGCAGTATTTT.